This entry features one T cell receptor beta chain sequence. There are 15 residues in the CDR3. The junction had 8 bases not matched to a gene; V was cut back by 3 bases and J by 9 bases. Germline V CDR1 and CDR2: LNHDA, SQIVND (reference sequence). This entry belongs to a study of T-cell memory formation after mild COVID-19. TCRdb analysed the 5' RACE reads with MiXCR anew, one entry per CDR3 protein. In the table there are about 260,000 distinct CDR3 sequences, around 8% of which are singletons. The clonotype originates from a man between 18 and 35 years old who had mild COVID-19 (a few samples of this study predate the infection). Cell type and time point are not known. The sample taken for sequencing was PBMCs or a T cell subset sorted from them (not recorded which). The V gene is TRBV19, the J gene TRBJ1-1, with TRBD1 identical over 12 bases. The CDR3 loop reads CASSIIGTGGSKAFF. DNA for the CDR3: TGTGCCAGTAGTATTATTGGGACAGGGGGCTCTAAAGCTTTCTTT.